This T cell receptor beta chain was captured in a study of Tregs in tolerant kidney transplant recipients. Study-wide background: Mixed chimerism was transient after nonmyeloablative marrow transplants from related graft donors.

The CDR3 covers 17 residues. J was trimmed by 5 bases and V by 5 bases; bases with no gene match: 14. CDR1 is LNHDA and CDR2 is SQIVND in the germline V gene (reference sequence). Generated by immunoSEQ multiplex PCR, the TCRdb table keeps only in-frame clones and is missing some. The sample includes some 70,000 clones, approximately 88% of them seen just once. The chain carries TRBV19 and TRBJ2-5, with 10 bases that match TRBD2. This specimen was CD4+ T cells from blood, taken before the transplant. The receptor's source is a human donor who received a combined kidney and bone marrow transplant. CDR3 protein: CASSQGLAINLQETQYF. The CDR3 DNA reads as TGTGCCAGTAGTCAGGGACTAGCGATCAACCTTCAGGAGACCCAGTACTTC.